The T cell receptor (beta chain) described here comes from a study of identical twins' blood T cells. Overall study context: Twelve libraries, six alpha and six beta, gave some 50 million reads.

Concerning this clonotype itself: A read error may account for a junction end that differs from germline.

The three twin pairs were reared together, likely meeting the same infections. The germline V gene encodes CDR1 SGHRS and CDR2 YFSETQ. There are 13 residues in the CDR3. One entry per CDR3 protein, called by TCRdb with MiXCR from the 5' RACE reads. Altogether 350,000 to 450,000 distinct CDR3 sequences are present, 28% being singletons, with the ten largest covering roughly 5.5%. This sequence originates from a woman between 18 and 55 years old in good health. The sequenced material came from PBMCs. This chain connects TRBV5-1 to TRBJ1-2; D gene ambiguous. In DNA form, the CDR3 reads TGCGCCGGCAGCTTGTTGGTAGACTATGGCTACACCTTC. Translated: CAGSLLVDYGYTF.